Listed below are T cell receptor beta chains from one sample, sequenced in a study of T cells after yellow fever vaccination. TCRdb re-derived calls from the 5' RACE reads in MiXCR, one entry per CDR3 protein. The repertoire holds 620,000 or so distinct CDR3 sequences, with about 12% as singletons. Material: PBMCs, obtained on the day of the yellow fever booster vaccination. The receptors originated from a man in his thirties or forties who received the YFV17D yellow fever vaccine. Each CDR3 is given with its conserved first and last residue. A D gene is named only where the DNA matches it firmly. The listing skips clone size in some rows; elsewhere it reads once, few, many or a size class.

v_call	d_call	clone_size	j_call	cdr3_nt	cdr3_aa
TRBV29-1	TRBD1	few	TRBJ2-7	TGCAGCGTTTCGGGGACAGCGGACTACGAGCAGTACTTC	CSVSGTADYEQYF
TRBV12-3/TRBV12-4	.	.	TRBJ1-2	TGTGCCAGCAGTCCCCGAGGACCAACGACTACTTACTATGGCTACACCTTC	CASSPRGPTTTYYGYTF
TRBV2	.	.	TRBJ2-1	TGTGCCAGCAGAGTGGGACCCTCTGGTGAGCAGTTCTTC	CASRVGPSGEQFF
TRBV19	TRBD1	.	TRBJ2-4	TGTGCCAGCTCGGGACAGGGGCCAAACATTCAGTACTTC	CASSGQGPNIQYF
TRBV20-1	.	few	TRBJ2-3	TGCAGTGCTATAGGAAACCTCTTCCGAGCGAATACGCAGTATTTT	CSAIGNLFRANTQYF
TRBV7-2	.	.	TRBJ2-7	TGTGCCAGCAGCTTAGGGGCGTCCAGCGAGCAGTACTTC	CASSLGASSEQYF
TRBV6-1	TRBD2	many	TRBJ2-3	TGTGCCAGCAGTACCGGGACTACCTCGAGAGATACGCAGTATTTT	CASSTGTTSRDTQYF
TRBV6-5	.	few	TRBJ2-3	TGTGCCAGCAGTTACTCGAGGCGGGATCTCACAGATACGCAGTATTTT	CASSYSRRDLTDTQYF
TRBV6-4	TRBD1	.	TRBJ1-2	TGTGCCACCAAACCCGACACAGGGGCGGAAGGCTACACCTTC	CATKPDTGAEGYTF
TRBV10-2	.	few	TRBJ2-2	TGCGCCAGCAGTGAGGGTCAGCTCGCTCGGGCCGGGGAGCTGTTTTTT	CASSEGQLARAGELFF
TRBV4-1	.	.	TRBJ1-5	TGCGCCAGCAGCCAAGTCCCAGGCGGGGGCCCCGATCAGCCCCAGCATTTT	CASSQVPGGGPDQPQHF
TRBV5-1	TRBD2	.	TRBJ2-1	TGCGCCAGCAGCTTGGGGTGGGAGGGGAATGAGCAGTTCTTC	CASSLGWEGNEQFF
TRBV7-2	.	.	TRBJ2-7	TGTGCCAGCAGCCCGTCCTCCGAGCAGTACTTC	CASSPSSEQYF
TRBV5-1	TRBD2	few	TRBJ2-3	TGCGCCAGCAGCTTGTTCGTGGGACTAGCGGGCCCTAGCACAGATACGCAGTATTTT	CASSLFVGLAGPSTDTQYF
TRBV29-1	TRBD1	few	TRBJ1-1	TGCAGCGTTGATAATTGGGACAGGGGGCGCGGAGCTTTCTTT	CSVDNWDRGRGAFF
TRBV6-1	.	few	TRBJ1-5	TGTGCCAGCAGTGAAGTGGGCGCGGGGCCTAGGGCCCAGCATTTT	CASSEVGAGPRAQHF
TRBV6-4	TRBD2	many	TRBJ2-1	TGTGCCAGCAGAGGACTAGCGGGTAGCAATGAGCAGTTCTTC	CASRGLAGSNEQFF
TRBV24-1	TRBD1	few	TRBJ1-2	TGTGCCACCAGTGACGAGGGACAGGGTGAAGGCTACACCTTC	CATSDEGQGEGYTF
TRBV24-1	TRBD1	.	TRBJ2-3	TGTGCCACCAGTGCGCGACAGGGGCATTCCGCAGATACGCAGTATTTT	CATSARQGHSADTQYF
TRBV10-3	.	many	TRBJ2-1	TGTGCCATCAGTGAGTTCGAGGAAAACAATGAGCAGTTCTTC	CAISEFEENNEQFF
TRBV29-1	.	few	TRBJ2-6	TGCAGCGTGTGTCTGTCATCTGGGGCCAACGTCCTGACTTTC	CSVCLSSGANVLTF
TRBV27	.	few	TRBJ2-3	TGTGCCAGCAGTTTCCCCGGAGATAGCACAGATACGCAGTATTTT	CASSFPGDSTDTQYF
TRBV4-3	.	.	TRBJ1-1	TGCGCCAGCAGACGCATTACAGGGATGAACACTGAAGCTTTCTTT	CASRRITGMNTEAFF
TRBV30	TRBD2	.	TRBJ2-5	TGTGCCTGGAACACCGGGACTAGCGGGAGTGGGGAGACCCAGTACTTC	CAWNTGTSGSGETQYF
TRBV18	TRBD1	.	TRBJ2-3	TGTGCCAGCTCAAGGGACAGCTTAAGAGATACGCAGTATTTT	CASSRDSLRDTQYF
TRBV7-2	TRBD2	few	TRBJ2-1	TGTGCCAGCAACCCTGGGCTAGCGGGAGAGCAGTTCTTC	CASNPGLAGEQFF
TRBV4-2	TRBD2	few	TRBJ2-7	TGTGCCAGCAGCCAAGATTCGTTACTAGCGGGGTCCTACGAGCAGTACTTC	CASSQDSLLAGSYEQYF
TRBV24-1	.	.	TRBJ2-5	TGTGCCACCAGTGATGGGTTTGAGGAGACCCAGTACTTC	CATSDGFEETQYF
TRBV25-1	TRBD1	.	TRBJ2-3	TGTGCCAGCAGTGATACCGGGACAGGGGGCGGGAGTAATGCCCCAGATACGCAGTATTTT	CASSDTGTGGGSNAPDTQYF
TRBV5-1	.	few	TRBJ2-3	TGCGCCAGCAGCTTCCAAGTAGGTGCCGATACGCAGTATTTT	CASSFQVGADTQYF
TRBV20-1	.	few	TRBJ2-1	TGCAGCTCACGGAACTTAGCCAGTGAGCAGTTCTTC	CSSRNLASEQFF
TRBV5-1	.	.	TRBJ1-2	TGCGCCAGCAGCCCAGGAGGGAGTGGCTACACCTTC	CASSPGGSGYTF
TRBV4-2	.	.	TRBJ2-7	TGTGCCAGCAGCCAAGACCTCATAGGGACGGTCTCCTACGAGCAGTACTTC	CASSQDLIGTVSYEQYF
TRBV20-1	.	few	TRBJ2-7	TGCAGTGCTAGAGGGCAAAATAGCTTTTCCTACGAGCAGTACTTC	CSARGQNSFSYEQYF
TRBV4-2	.	many	TRBJ2-7	TGTGCCAGCAGCCAAGAGCCGGGTCCCCAGCACGAGCAGTACTTC	CASSQEPGPQHEQYF
TRBV5-1	TRBD1	.	TRBJ2-3	TGCGCCAGCAGCTTGGCCCGGGACAGGGGAGATACGCAGTATTTT	CASSLARDRGDTQYF
TRBV6-2/TRBV6-3	TRBD2	.	TRBJ2-1	TGTGCCAGCAGTTACTCGATACGCGGGAGATTTGACAATGAGCAGTTCTTC	CASSYSIRGRFDNEQFF
TRBV12-3/TRBV12-4	.	many	TRBJ2-2	TGTGCCAGCAGTTTCCGGGCAAGTGGAACCGGGGAGCTGTTTTTT	CASSFRASGTGELFF
TRBV9	TRBD2	.	TRBJ2-1	TGTGCCAGCAGTGGTAGCGGGCTAAACAATGAGCAGTTCTTC	CASSGSGLNNEQFF
TRBV12-3/TRBV12-4	TRBD2	few	TRBJ2-3	TGTGCCAGCAGTTTGCTAGCGGGAGCCACAGATACGCAGTATTTT	CASSLLAGATDTQYF
TRBV4-1	.	.	TRBJ2-6	TGCGCCAGCAGCCAAGTACGGGGCTCTGGGGCCAACGTCCTGACTTTC	CASSQVRGSGANVLTF
TRBV6-5	.	.	TRBJ2-7	TGTGCCAGCAAACAGGTTGGTGGCGAGCAGTACTTC	CASKQVGGEQYF
TRBV18	TRBD2	.	TRBJ2-1	TGTGCCAGCTCACACCGGGACTACTTAAACAATGAGCAGTTCTTC	CASSHRDYLNNEQFF
TRBV11-2	TRBD2	.	TRBJ2-3	TGTGCCAGCAGCTCCCCCGAGGGGGTAGCGGGAGGGCCGGGAGATACGCAGTATTTT	CASSSPEGVAGGPGDTQYF
TRBV13	.	few	TRBJ2-3	TGTGCCAGCAGCTCCAGACTAGGCACAGATACGCAGTATTTT	CASSSRLGTDTQYF
TRBV7-9	.	few	TRBJ1-5	TGTGCCAGCAGCTTATTTACGGGGTCCAATCAGCCCCAGCATTTT	CASSLFTGSNQPQHF
TRBV6-1	TRBD1	few	TRBJ1-3	TGTGCCAGCAGCCGCCGGGACAGGAGGGGAAACACCATATATTTT	CASSRRDRRGNTIYF
TRBV28	TRBD1	.	TRBJ2-1	TGTGCCAGCAGTTTAGACAGGGAAGGAGGTCAGTCCTACAATGAGCAGTTCTTC	CASSLDREGGQSYNEQFF
TRBV24-1	TRBD1	.	TRBJ2-5	TGTGCCACCAGTGACGACAGGGGAAGACAAGAGACCCAGTACTTC	CATSDDRGRQETQYF
TRBV19	TRBD2	many	TRBJ2-1	TGTGCCAGCAGCCCTGGACTAGCGGGCCACAATGAGCAGTTCTTC	CASSPGLAGHNEQFF
TRBV7-2	.	few	TRBJ2-7	TGTGCCAGCAGCTTAGAGCGGAGCCCCTACGAGCAGTACTTC	CASSLERSPYEQYF
TRBV5-1	.	.	TRBJ1-1	TGCGCCAGCGCCGCAGGAGACACTGAAGCTTTCTTT	CASAAGDTEAFF
TRBV6-2/TRBV6-3	.	many	TRBJ2-7	TGTGCCAGCAGTACAGACTTGAGGTGGGATAACGAGCAGTACTTC	CASSTDLRWDNEQYF